Given below is one T cell receptor (beta chain) in context. Assay used: immunoSEQ multiplex PCR; TCRdb lists only in-frame clones, some missing. The data show approximately 300,000 clones, with about 88% seen just once and 2.6% held by the top ten. Unmatched junction bases numbered 5, after V lost 2 bases and J lost 6 bases. This CDR3 is built from 14 residues. The germline V gene encodes CDR1 SGHNT and CDR2 YYREEE (reference sequence). The data stem from a study of blood T cell repertoires in COVID-19. The chain links TRBV5-4 to TRBJ1-2; 9 bases align to TRBD1. Sequenced sample: PBMCs or T cells enriched from blood (not recorded which). The receptor comes from a man in his 60s who had recovered from COVID-19. The DNA of the CDR3 is TGTGCCAGCAGCTTCGGACAGGGGTTTGATGGCTACACCTTC. Protein: CASSFGQGFDGYTF.